This T cell receptor (beta chain) was sequenced during a study of cytomegalovirus exposure and HLA in healthy donors. On this clone: Its antigen is undetermined.

The study's findings and limits: Earlier analysis yielded a pattern in which most TCR beta V segments were productive about 87% or about 30% of the time. Most of the CMV-associated TCR beta chains (in a later analysis) appeared to be HLA-restricted.

Primers: 60 Vbeta forward and 13 Jbeta reverse. This table comes from immunoSEQ multiplex PCR, and its TCRdb copy is limited to in-frame clones, with some not included. This table has approximately 150,000 clones, roughly 80% appearing once. The TCR comes from a man younger than 35 in good health and CMV-seronegative. Sequencing was carried out using PBMCs.

The CDR3 spells CASSSSGGGEQFF. CDR3 coding DNA: TGTGCCAGCAGCTCTAGCGGGGGGGGTGAGCAGTTCTTC. The chain links TRBV11-3 to TRBJ2-1; 12 bases match TRBD2. CDR1 SGHNT and CDR2 YENEEA come from the germline V gene. Trimming took 4 bases from V and 9 from J; bases not matched to a gene: 1. The CDR3 contains 13 residues. Full variable domain (missing parts from reference TRBV11-3 and TRBJ2-1): EAGVVQSPRYKIIEKKQPVAFWCNPISGHNTLYWYLQNLGQGPELLIRYENEEAVDDSQLPKDRFSAERLKGVDSTLKIQPAELGDSAVYLCASSSSGGGEQFFGPGTRLTVL.